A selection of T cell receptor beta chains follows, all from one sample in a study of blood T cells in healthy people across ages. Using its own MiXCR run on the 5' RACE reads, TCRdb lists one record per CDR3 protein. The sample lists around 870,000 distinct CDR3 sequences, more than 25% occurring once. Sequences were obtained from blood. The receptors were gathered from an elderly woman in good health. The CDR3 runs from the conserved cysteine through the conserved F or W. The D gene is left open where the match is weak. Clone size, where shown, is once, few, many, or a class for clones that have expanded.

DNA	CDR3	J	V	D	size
TGTGCCAGCAGCCCTATAGCGGGGGGGGAGACCCAGTACTTC	CASSPIAGGETQYF	TRBJ2-5	TRBV9	TRBD2	many
TGTGCCAGCAGCTTAGACGGTCAAGGGGTCTACGAGCAGTACTTC	CASSLDGQGVYEQYF	TRBJ2-7	TRBV7-2	NA	many
TGTGCCAGCAGCCCCACGGGGCGGGCAGATACGCAGTATTTT	CASSPTGRADTQYF	TRBJ2-3	TRBV27	NA	many
TGCGCCAGCAGCCAAGTATGGGGGCCCGGGCAGCCCCAGCATTTT	CASSQVWGPGQPQHF	TRBJ1-5	TRBV4-3	NA	many
TGCAGTGCTGACCGTGAGGAAGGCGAAAAACTGTTTTTT	CSADREEGEKLFF	TRBJ1-4	TRBV20-1	NA	many
TGCAGTGCTCCTAGGACGGCCCGAGGGCCCCAGCATTTT	CSAPRTARGPQHF	TRBJ1-5	TRBV20-1	NA	many
TGCAGTGCATACAGGACAGGAAGGGGCCCACCCCTCCACTTT	CSAYRTGRGPPLHF	TRBJ1-6	TRBV20-1	TRBD1	few
TGCGCCAGCAGCCAAACTTGGAGGGGCAACCAAGAGACCCAGTACTTC	CASSQTWRGNQETQYF	TRBJ2-5	TRBV4-3	NA	many
TGTGCCAGCAGCCCGGGACAGCGAAAAGAGACCCAGTACTTC	CASSPGQRKETQYF	TRBJ2-5	TRBV6-2/TRBV6-3	TRBD1	many
TGTGCCAGCCCCTCGGGGTCGGTCTCTGGAAACACCATATATTTT	CASPSGSVSGNTIYF	TRBJ1-3	TRBV7-9	NA	NA
TGTGCCAGCAGCCCCCAGGGCGGGGCAACCGGGGAGCTGTTTTTT	CASSPQGGATGELFF	TRBJ2-2	TRBV7-2	NA	NA
TGTGCCATCAGTGAGATCTCAGGGAACTATGGCTACACCTTC	CAISEISGNYGYTF	TRBJ1-2	TRBV10-3	NA	many
TGTGCCAGCAGCCAAGGACCGAACACCGGGGAGCTGTTTTTT	CASSQGPNTGELFF	TRBJ2-2	TRBV3-1	NA	few
TGCGCCAGCAGCTTGGAGGCAGGGTTTACCCATGAGCAGTTCTTC	CASSLEAGFTHEQFF	TRBJ2-1	TRBV5-1	NA	many
TGTGCCAGCAGCCAAAGGGACAGCTACTCTGGAAACACCATATATTTT	CASSQRDSYSGNTIYF	TRBJ1-3	TRBV3-1	TRBD1	NA
TGTGCCGGCAGTTACTCGACAGATACGCAGTATTTT	CAGSYSTDTQYF	TRBJ2-3	TRBV6-6	NA	NA
TGTGCCAGCAGTTACGATGGGGATACCCCCTACGAGCAGTACTTC	CASSYDGDTPYEQYF	TRBJ2-7	TRBV6-2/TRBV6-3	NA	NA
TGCGCCAGCAGCTTGGGGGAGTGGGGGCCCTTGTCGACTCCCACCTTC	CASSLGEWGPLSTPTF	TRBJ1-2	TRBV5-1	NA	many